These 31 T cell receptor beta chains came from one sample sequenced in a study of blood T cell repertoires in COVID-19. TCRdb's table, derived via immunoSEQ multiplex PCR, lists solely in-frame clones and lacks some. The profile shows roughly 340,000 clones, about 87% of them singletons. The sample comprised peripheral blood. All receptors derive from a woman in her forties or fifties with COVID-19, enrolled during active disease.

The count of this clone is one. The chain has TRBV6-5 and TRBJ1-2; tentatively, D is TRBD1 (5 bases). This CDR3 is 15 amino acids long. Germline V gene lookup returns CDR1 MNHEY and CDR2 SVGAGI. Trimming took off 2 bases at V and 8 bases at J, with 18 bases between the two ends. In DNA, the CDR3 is TGTGCCAGCAGTTACGAGGCCCAGGGAATGCGGGGCTACACCTTC. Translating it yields CASSYEAQGMRGYTF.

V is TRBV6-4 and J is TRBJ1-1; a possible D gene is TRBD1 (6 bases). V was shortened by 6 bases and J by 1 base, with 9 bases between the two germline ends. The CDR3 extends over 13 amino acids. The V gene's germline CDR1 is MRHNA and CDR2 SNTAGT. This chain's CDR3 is CASRQGWNTEAFF. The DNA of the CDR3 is TGTGCCAGCAGACAGGGTTGGAACACTGAAGCTTTCTTT.

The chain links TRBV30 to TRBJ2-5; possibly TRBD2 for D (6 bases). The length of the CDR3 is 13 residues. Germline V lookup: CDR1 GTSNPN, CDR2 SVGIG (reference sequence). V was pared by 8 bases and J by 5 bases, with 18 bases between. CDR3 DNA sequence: TGTGCCGCCGATTTGGGGGGAACGGAGACCCAGTACTTC. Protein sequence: CAADLGGTETQYF.

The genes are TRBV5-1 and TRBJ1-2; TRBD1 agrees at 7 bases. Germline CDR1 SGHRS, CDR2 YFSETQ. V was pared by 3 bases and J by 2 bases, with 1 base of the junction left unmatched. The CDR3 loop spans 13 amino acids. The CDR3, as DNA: TGCGCCAGCAGCTCACAGGGGAACTATGGCTACACCTTC. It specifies CASSSQGNYGYTF.

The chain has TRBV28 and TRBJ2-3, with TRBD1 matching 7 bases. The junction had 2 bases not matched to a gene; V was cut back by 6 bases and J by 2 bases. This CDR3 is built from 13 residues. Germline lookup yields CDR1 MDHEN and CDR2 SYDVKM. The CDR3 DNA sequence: TGTGCCAGCAGGACAGGGCACACAGATACGCAGTATTTT. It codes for CASRTGHTDTQYF.

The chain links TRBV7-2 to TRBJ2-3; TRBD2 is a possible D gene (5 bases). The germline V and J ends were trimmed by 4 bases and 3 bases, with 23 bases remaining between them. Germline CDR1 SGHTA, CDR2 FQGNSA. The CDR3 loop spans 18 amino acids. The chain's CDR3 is CASSSTSSGSGTTDTQYF. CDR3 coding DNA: TGTGCCAGCAGCTCGACCTCCTCGGGGAGCGGAACGACAGATACGCAGTATTTT.

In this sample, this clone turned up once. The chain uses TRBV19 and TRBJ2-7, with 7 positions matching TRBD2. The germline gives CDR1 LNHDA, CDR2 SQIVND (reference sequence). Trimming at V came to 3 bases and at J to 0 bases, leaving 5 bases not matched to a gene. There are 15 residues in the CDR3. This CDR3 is CASSMVASGSYEQYF. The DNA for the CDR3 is TGTGCCAGTAGTATGGTGGCTAGCGGCTCCTACGAGCAGTACTTC.

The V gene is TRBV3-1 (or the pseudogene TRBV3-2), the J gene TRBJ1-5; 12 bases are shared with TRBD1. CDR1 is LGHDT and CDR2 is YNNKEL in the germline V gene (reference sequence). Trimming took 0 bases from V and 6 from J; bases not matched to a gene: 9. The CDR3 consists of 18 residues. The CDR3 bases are TGTGCCAGCAGCCAAGATCGGGGACAGGGGGCGCGCGGTCAGCCCCAGCATTTT. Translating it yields CASSQDRGQGARGQPQHF.

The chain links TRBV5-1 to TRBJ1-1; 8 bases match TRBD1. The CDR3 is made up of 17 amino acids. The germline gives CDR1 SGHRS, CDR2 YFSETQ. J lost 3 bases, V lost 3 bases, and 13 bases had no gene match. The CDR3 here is CASSSGQGFSLYTEAFF. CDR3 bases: TGCGCCAGCAGCTCTGGACAGGGATTTTCGTTATACACTGAAGCTTTCTTT.

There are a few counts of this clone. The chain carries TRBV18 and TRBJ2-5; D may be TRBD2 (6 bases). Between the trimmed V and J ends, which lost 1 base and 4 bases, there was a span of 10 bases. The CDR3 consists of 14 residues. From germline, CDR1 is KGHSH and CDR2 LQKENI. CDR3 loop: CASSPRGERETQYF. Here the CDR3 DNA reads TGTGCCAGCTCACCACGGGGGGAGAGAGAGACCCAGTACTTC.

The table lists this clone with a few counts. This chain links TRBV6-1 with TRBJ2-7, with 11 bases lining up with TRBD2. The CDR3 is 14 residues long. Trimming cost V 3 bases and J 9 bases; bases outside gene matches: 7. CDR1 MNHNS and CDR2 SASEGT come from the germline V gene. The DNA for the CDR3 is TGTGCCAGCAGTGAGGCGGTAGCGGGAGGGCCGCAGTACTTC. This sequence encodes CASSEAVAGGPQYF.

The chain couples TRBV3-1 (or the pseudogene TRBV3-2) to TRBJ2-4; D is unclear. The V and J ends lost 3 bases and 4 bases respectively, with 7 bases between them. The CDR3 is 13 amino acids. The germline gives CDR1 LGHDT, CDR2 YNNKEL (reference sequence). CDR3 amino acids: CASSQNSKNIQYF. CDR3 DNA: TGTGCCAGCAGCCAGAACAGTAAAAACATTCAGTACTTC.

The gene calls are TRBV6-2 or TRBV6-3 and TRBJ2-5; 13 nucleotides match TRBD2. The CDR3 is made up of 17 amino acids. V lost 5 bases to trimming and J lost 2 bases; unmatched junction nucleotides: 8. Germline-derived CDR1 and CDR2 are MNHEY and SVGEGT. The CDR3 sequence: CASSPALAGGLQETQYF. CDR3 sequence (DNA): TGTGCCAGCAGTCCCGCACTAGCGGGAGGGTTGCAAGAGACCCAGTACTTC.

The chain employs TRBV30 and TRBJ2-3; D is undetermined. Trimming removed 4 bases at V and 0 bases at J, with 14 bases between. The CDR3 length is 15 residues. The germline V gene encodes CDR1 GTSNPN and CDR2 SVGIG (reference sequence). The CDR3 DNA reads TGTGCCTGGAAACCTGACTGGCCTAGCACAGATACGCAGTATTTT. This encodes CAWKPDWPSTDTQYF.

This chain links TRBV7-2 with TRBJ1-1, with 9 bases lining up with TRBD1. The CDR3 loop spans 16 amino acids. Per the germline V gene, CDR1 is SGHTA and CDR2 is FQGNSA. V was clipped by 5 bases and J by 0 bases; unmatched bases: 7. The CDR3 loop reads CASSPTGTGMNTEAFF. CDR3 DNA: TGTGCCAGCAGCCCGACCGGGACAGGGATGAACACTGAAGCTTTCTTT.

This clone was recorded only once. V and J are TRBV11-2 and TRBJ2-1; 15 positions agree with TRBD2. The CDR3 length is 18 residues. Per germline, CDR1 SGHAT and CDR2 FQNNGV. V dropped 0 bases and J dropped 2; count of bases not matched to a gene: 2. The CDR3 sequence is CASSLEGTSGRTYNEQFF. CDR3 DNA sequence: TGTGCCAGCAGCTTAGAGGGGACTAGCGGGAGGACCTACAATGAGCAGTTCTTC.

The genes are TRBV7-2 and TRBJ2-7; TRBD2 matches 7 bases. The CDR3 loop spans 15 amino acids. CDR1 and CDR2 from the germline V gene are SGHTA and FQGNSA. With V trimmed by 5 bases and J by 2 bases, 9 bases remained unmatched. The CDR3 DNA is TGTGCCAGCAGCCCCCGACTAGCCGTAACCTACGAGCAGTACTTC. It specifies CASSPRLAVTYEQYF.

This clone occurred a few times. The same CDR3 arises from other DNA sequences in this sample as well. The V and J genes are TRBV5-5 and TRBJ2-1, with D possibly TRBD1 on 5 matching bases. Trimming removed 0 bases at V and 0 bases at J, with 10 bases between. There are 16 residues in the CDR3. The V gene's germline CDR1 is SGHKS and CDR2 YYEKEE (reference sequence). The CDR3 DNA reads TGTGCCAGCAGCTTGGGGGCTAGGGGCTCCTACAATGAGCAGTTCTTC. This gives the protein CASSLGARGSYNEQFF.

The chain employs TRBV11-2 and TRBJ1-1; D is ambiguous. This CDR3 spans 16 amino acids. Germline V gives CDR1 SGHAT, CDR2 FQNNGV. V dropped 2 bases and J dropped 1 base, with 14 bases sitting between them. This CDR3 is CASSLKYEFSNTEAFF. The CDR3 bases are TGTGCCAGCAGCTTAAAGTACGAGTTTTCGAACACTGAAGCTTTCTTT.

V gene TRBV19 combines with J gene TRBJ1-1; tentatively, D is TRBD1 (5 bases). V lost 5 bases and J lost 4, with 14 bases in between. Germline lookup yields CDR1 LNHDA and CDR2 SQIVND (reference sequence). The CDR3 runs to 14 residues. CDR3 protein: CASSWGDETTEAFF. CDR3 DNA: TGTGCCAGTAGTTGGGGGGACGAGACCACTGAAGCTTTCTTT. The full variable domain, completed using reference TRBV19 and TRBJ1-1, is DGGITQSPKYLFRKEGQNVTLSCEQNLNHDAMYWYRQDPGQGLRLIYYSQIVNDFQKGDIAEGYSVSREKKESFPLTVTSAQKNPTAFYLCASSWGDETTEAFFGQGTRLTVV.

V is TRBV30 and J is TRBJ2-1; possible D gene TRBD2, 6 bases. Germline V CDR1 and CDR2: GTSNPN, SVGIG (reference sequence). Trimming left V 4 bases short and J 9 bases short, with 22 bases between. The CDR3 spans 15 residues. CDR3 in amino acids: CAWIQAGPNSGEQFF. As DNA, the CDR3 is TGTGCCTGGATCCAAGCGGGTCCTAATTCGGGTGAGCAGTTCTTC.

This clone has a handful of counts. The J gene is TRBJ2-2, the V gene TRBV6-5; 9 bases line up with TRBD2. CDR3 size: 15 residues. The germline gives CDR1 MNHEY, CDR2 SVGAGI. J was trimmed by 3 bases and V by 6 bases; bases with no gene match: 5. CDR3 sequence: CASRRLADYTGELFF. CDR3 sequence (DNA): TGTGCCAGCAGACGACTAGCGGACTACACCGGGGAGCTGTTTTTT.

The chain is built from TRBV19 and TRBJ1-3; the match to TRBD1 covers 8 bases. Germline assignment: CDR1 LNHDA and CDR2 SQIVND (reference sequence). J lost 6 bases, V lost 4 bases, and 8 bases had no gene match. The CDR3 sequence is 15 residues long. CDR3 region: CASSTRTGTENTIYF. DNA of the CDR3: TGTGCCAGTAGTACCAGGACAGGGACTGAAAACACCATATATTTT. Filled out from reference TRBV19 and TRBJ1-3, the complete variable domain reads DGGITQSPKYLFRKEGQNVTLSCEQNLNHDAMYWYRQDPGQGLRLIYYSQIVNDFQKGDIAEGYSVSREKKESFPLTVTSAQKNPTAFYLCASSTRTGTENTIYFGEGSWLTVV.

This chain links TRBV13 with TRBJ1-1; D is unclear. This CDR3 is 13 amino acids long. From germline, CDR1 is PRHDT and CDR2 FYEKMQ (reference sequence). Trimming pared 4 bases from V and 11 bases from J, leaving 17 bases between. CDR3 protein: CASSSLRIPGAFF. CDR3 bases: TGTGCCAGCAGCTCCCTCCGAATCCCGGGGGCTTTCTTT.

CDR3 nucleotides: TGTGCCAGCAGCTGGGACAGGGTCGGTACTCGCTACTACAATGAGCAGTTCTTC. It yields the protein CASSWDRVGTRYYNEQFF. The gene calls are TRBV7-2 and TRBJ2-1, with TRBD1 identical over 9 bases. V was clipped by 4 bases and J by 3 bases; unmatched bases: 13. The V gene's germline CDR1 is SGHTA and CDR2 FQGNSA. The CDR3 totals 18 residues.

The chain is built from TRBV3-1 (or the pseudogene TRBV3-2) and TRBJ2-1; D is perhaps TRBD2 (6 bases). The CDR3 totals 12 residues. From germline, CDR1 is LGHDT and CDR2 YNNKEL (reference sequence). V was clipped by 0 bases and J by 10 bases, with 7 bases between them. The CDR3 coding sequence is TGTGCCAGCAGCCAAGATCGGGGGGAGCAGTTCTTC. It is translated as CASSQDRGEQFF.

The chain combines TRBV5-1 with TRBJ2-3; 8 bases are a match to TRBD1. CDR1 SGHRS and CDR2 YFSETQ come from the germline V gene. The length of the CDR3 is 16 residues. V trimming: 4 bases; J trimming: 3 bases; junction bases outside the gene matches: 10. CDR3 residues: CASSPWTGRGTDTQYF. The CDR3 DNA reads TGCGCCAGCAGCCCATGGACAGGGAGAGGAACAGATACGCAGTATTTT.

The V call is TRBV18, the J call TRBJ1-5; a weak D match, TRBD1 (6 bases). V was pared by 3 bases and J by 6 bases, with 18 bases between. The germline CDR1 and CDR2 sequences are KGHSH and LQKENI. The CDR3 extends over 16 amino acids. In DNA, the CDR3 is TGTGCCAGCTCACCGCCCACAGGGCGGGTGGGTCAGCCCCAGCATTTT. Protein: CASSPPTGRVGQPQHF.

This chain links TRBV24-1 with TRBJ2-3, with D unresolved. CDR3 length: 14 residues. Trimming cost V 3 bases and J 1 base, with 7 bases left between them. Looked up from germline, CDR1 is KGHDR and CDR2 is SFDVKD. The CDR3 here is CATSDPVGTDTQYF. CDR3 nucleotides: TGTGCCACCAGTGATCCCGTCGGCACAGATACGCAGTATTTT.

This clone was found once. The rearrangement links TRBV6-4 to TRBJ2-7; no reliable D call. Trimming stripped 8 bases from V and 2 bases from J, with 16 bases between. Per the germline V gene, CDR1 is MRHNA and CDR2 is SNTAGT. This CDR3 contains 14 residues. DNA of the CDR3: TGTGCCAGCCCGGAGATTATTCATACCTACGAGCAGTACTTC. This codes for CASPEIIHTYEQYF.

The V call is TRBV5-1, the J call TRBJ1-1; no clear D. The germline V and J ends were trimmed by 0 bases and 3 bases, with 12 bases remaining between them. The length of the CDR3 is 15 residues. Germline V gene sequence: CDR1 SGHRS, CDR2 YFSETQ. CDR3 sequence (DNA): TGCGCCAGCAGCTTGGAGCCTCCGCCGGACACTGAAGCTTTCTTT. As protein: CASSLEPPPDTEAFF. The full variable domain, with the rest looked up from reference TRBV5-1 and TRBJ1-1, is KAGVTQTPRYLIKTRGQQVTLSCSPISGHRSVSWYQQTPGQGLQFLFEYFSETQRNKGNFPGRFSGRQFSNSRSEMNVSTLELGDSALYLCASSLEPPPDTEAFFGQGTRLTVV.